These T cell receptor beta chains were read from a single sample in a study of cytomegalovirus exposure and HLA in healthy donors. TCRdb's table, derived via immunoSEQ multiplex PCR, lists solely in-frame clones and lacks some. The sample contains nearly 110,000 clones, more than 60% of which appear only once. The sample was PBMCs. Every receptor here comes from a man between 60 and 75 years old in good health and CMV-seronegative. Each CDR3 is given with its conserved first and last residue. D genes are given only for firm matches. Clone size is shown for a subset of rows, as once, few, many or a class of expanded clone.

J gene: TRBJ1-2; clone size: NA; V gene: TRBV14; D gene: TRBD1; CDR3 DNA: TGTGCCAGCAGCCAAGGGACAGGGTGGTATGGCTACACCTTC; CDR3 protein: CASSQGTGWYGYTF
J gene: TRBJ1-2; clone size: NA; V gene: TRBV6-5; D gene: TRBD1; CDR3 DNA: TGTGCCAGCAGGGGGAACCGGGGACAGTTTTATGGCTACACCTTC; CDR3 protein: CASRGNRGQFYGYTF
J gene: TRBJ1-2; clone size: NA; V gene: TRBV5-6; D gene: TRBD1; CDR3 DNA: TGTGCCAGCAGCCTCTTGGACAGGGCTAACTATGGCTACACCTTC; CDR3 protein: CASSLLDRANYGYTF
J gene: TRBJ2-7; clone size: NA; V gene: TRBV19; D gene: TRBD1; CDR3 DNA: TGTGCCAGTAGGGATATGAGGACAGGGGGCGGAGAGCAGTACTTC; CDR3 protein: CASRDMRTGGGEQYF
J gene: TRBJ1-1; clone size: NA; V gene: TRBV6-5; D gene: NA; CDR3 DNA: TGTGCCAGCAGTAAAATGGGCTACGCGGGGACTGAAGCTTTCTTT; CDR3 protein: CASSKMGYAGTEAFF
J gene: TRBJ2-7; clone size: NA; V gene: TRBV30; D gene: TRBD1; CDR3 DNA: TGTGCCTCCACCGGGACAGGGGCCTACGAGCAGTACTTC; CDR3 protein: CASTGTGAYEQYF
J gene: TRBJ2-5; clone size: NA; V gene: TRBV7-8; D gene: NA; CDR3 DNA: TGTGCCAGCAGCTTAGGGGGACTCCAGTTCACCCAGTACTTC; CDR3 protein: CASSLGGLQFTQYF
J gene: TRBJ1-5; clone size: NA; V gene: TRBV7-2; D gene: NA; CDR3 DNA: TGTGCCAGCAGCTGGGCCGCCTCTGGGCTCTATCGCAATCAGCCCCAGCATTTT; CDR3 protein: CASSWAASGLYRNQPQHF
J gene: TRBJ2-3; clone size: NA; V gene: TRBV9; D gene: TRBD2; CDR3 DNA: TGTGCCAGCAGCCCCCAAGCGGGGATTGGCTCAGATACGCAGTATTTT; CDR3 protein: CASSPQAGIGSDTQYF
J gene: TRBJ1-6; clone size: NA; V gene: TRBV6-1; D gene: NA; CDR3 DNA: TGTGCCAGCAGTTCGAGCTCCTATAATTCACCCCTCCACTTT; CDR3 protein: CASSSSSYNSPLHF
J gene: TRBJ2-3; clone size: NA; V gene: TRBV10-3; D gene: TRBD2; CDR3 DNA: TGTGCCATCAGTGAGACGGGGGGACCCCTCAGTACAGATACGCAGTATTTT; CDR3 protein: CAISETGGPLSTDTQYF
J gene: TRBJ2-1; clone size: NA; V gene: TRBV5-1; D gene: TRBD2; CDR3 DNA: TGCGCCAGCAGCTTGGGAGGCCGGGGGGGTTGGTCCTACAATGAGCAGTTCTTC; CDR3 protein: CASSLGGRGGWSYNEQFF
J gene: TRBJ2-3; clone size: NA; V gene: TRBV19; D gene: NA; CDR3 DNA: TGTGCCAGTAGTCCCGCGGCAGACTCTTTAGATACGCAGTATTTT; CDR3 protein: CASSPAADSLDTQYF
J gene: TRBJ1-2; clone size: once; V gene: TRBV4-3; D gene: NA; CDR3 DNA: TGCGCCAGCAGCCCTACCGGGGACACGGGGGGCGGCTACACCTTC; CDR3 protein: CASSPTGDTGGGYTF
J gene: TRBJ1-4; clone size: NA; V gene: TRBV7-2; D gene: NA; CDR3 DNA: TGTGCCAGCAGCTCCGACACCCTTAATGAAAAACTGTTTTTT; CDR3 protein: CASSSDTLNEKLFF
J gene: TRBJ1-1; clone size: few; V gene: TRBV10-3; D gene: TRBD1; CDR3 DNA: TGTGCCATCCTCCCAGGGACAGGGAGGGACACTGAAGCTTTCTTT; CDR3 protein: CAILPGTGRDTEAFF
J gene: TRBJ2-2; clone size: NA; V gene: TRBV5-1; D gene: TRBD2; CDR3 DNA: TGCGCCAGCAGCTCTACTAGCGGGCCGAACACCGGGGAGCTGTTTTTT; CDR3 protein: CASSSTSGPNTGELFF
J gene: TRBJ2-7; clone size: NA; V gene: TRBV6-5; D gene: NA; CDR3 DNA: TGTGCCAGCAGTTACGAGGGTTCTTCTTACGAGCAGTACTTC; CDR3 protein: CASSYEGSSYEQYF
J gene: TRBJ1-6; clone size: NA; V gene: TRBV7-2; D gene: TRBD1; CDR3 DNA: TGTGCCAGCAGACTGGTCGGACAGGGACTTTCACCCCTCCACTTT; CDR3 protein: CASRLVGQGLSPLHF
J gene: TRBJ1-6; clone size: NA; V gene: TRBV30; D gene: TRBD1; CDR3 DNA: TGTGCCTGGAGGTGGCAGGGGGCTTCACCCCTCCACTTT; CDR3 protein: CAWRWQGASPLHF
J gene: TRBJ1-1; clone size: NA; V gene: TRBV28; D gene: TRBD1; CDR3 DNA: TGTGCCAGCAGTTTATTCGGGCAGGGGGCCGCTGAAGCTTTCTTT; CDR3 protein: CASSLFGQGAAEAFF
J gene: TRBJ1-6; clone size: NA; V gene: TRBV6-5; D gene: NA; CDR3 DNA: TGTGCCAGCAGTTTCTTCCCCCCGGGGAAGAATTCACCCCTCCACTTT; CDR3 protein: CASSFFPPGKNSPLHF
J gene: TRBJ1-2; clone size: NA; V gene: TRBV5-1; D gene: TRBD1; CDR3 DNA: TGCGCCAGCAGCTTGGCTTCCTCCGGGACAGGAGGTTCTGGCTACACCTTC; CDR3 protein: CASSLASSGTGGSGYTF
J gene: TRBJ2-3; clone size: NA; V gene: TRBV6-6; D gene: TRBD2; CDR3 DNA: TGTGCCAGCAAAATAGCGGGGGGGAGCACAGATACGCAGTATTTT; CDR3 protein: CASKIAGGSTDTQYF
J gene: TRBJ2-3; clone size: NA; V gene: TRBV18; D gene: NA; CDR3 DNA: TGTGCCAGCTCACCCGCGGGCCTCCCCAGGGGAGATACGCAGTATTTT; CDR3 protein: CASSPAGLPRGDTQYF
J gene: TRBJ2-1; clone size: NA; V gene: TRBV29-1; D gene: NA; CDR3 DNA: TGCAGCGTTGATTCCCCGGGGGACAATGAGCAGTTCTTC; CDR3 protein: CSVDSPGDNEQFF
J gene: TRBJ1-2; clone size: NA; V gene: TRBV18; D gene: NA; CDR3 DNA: TGTGCCAGCTCCCCTTCGGATCAGGTCATCTATGGCTACACCTTC; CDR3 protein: CASSPSDQVIYGYTF
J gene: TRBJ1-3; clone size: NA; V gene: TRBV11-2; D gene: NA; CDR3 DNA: TGTGCCAGCAGTGACAGGAAGAGCTCTGGAAACACCATATATTTT; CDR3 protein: CASSDRKSSGNTIYF